This T cell receptor (beta chain) was sequenced in a study of spatial heterogeneity in lung cancer. Study details: PBMC samples from follow-up, when available, were sequenced at a median of approximately 24 months post-resection. There were, on average, more than nine raw-read appearances for each unique TCR and UMI combination.

V shed 2 bases, J shed 0 bases, and the junction held 1 base outside the gene matches. CDR3 length: 15 amino acids. Germline CDR1 and CDR2: SQVTM and ANQGSEA. This clonotype has a handful of counts. Time point described: blood at routine non-recurrence follow-up after resection. Unsorted whole RNA from tumor, nontumor lung or frozen PBMC underwent sequencing. TCRdb re-derived calls from the 5' RACE reads in MiXCR, one entry per CDR3 protein. There are roughly 4,200 distinct CDR3 sequences in the sample; about 28% occur only once, and about 5.7% lies in the top ten. The sequences come from PBMCs, collected at follow-up. This rearrangement joins TRBV29-1 to TRBJ2-1; 10 bases map to TRBD2. This receptor was identified in a male donor with early-stage non-small cell lung cancer. The CDR3 nucleotides read TGCAGCGTTGAACCTAGCGGGAGCTCCTACAATGAGCAGTTCTTC. This sequence encodes CSVEPSGSSYNEQFF.